The rows below give T cell receptor beta chains drawn from one sample of a study of response to subunit inactivated influenza vaccine. TCRdb reanalysed the RT-PCR reads using MiXCR and keeps one entry per CDR3 protein. The sample carries roughly 630,000 distinct CDR3 sequences, roughly 15% recorded once. The input for sequencing was PBMCs from blood, taken 14 days before vaccination. These receptors were taken from a man in his fifties or sixties who received an inactivated influenza vaccine. Both conserved end residues are part of each CDR3. The D gene is left open where the match is weak. Rows give clone size only sometimes, using once, few, many, or a class for an expanded clone.

j_call v_call clone_size d_call cdr3_nt cdr3_aa
TRBJ2-7 TRBV6-2/TRBV6-3 few TRBD2 TGTGCCAGCAGTGGACTAGCATCGATCGGCTACGAGCAGTACTTC CASSGLASIGYEQYF
TRBJ1-2 TRBV4-2 few TRBD1 TGTGCCAGTGGGACAGGGACCTATGGCTACACCTTC CASGTGTYGYTF
TRBJ1-2 TRBV7-2 many - TGTGCCAGCAGGGCCCGGGGGCTAGGCTACACCTTC CASRARGLGYTF
TRBJ1-5 TRBV5-5 - - TGTGCCAGCAGCTTGGCCATACGGGCCCAGCCCCAGCATTTT CASSLAIRAQPQHF
TRBJ1-5 TRBV4-1 few TRBD1 TGCGCCAGCAGCCAAGATTCGGCAGGGGGTCTCAGCAATCAGCCCCAGCATTTT CASSQDSAGGLSNQPQHF
TRBJ2-7 TRBV28 - - TGTGCCAGCAGTTTACTCCCTTTTTTGGGAACCCACGAGCAGTACTTC CASSLLPFLGTHEQYF
TRBJ1-2 TRBV20-1 many - TGCAGTGCTAGGGCCCTGGAGCGCGGCTACACCTTC CSARALERGYTF
TRBJ1-2 TRBV2 few - TGTGCCAGCACTGCGATAGGGACGGGCGGCTACACCTTC CASTAIGTGGYTF
TRBJ2-2 TRBV5-1 many - TGCGCCAGCAGCTCCGAGACAGTCACCGGGGAGCTGTTTTTT CASSSETVTGELFF
TRBJ2-5 TRBV5-1 few TRBD1 TGCGCCAGCAGCTTGGAGGGACAGGGGTGGGTAGAGACCCAGTACTTC CASSLEGQGWVETQYF
TRBJ2-1 TRBV28 - - TGTGCCAGCAGGGGGGGACCAAGTCCACCATGGCGTGAGCAGTTCTTC CASRGGPSPPWREQFF
TRBJ1-3 TRBV12-3/TRBV12-4 few - TGTGCCAGCAGTTTATGGGTACTCTCCTCTGGAAACACCATATATTTT CASSLWVLSSGNTIYF
TRBJ2-7 TRBV7-2 few TRBD2 TGTGCCAGCAGCTTAGTCAGGCTAGCGGACACCTACGAGCAGTACTTC CASSLVRLADTYEQYF
TRBJ1-1 TRBV14 - - TGTGCCAGCAGCCAAGCGCCGAACACTGAAGCTTTCTTT CASSQAPNTEAFF
TRBJ2-1 TRBV27 few - TGTGCCAGCAGGGGCCGGACCTTCACCGACCTGTTCTTC CASRGRTFTDLFF
TRBJ2-3 TRBV5-1 many TRBD2 TGCGCCAGCAGCTTAGGACCGGCTAGCGGGAGCACAGATACGCAGTATTTT CASSLGPASGSTDTQYF
TRBJ1-1 TRBV6-1 - TRBD1 TGTGCCAGCAGCCCCGGGACAGCCCCTTTAGGAACTGAAGCTTTCTTT CASSPGTAPLGTEAFF
TRBJ1-3 TRBV7-8 - - TGTGCCAGCAGCTTAGGCCGGCGGGGAAACACCATATATTTT CASSLGRRGNTIYF
TRBJ1-4 TRBV7-8 - - TGTGCCAGCAGCTTAATGGGGACCCATGAAAAACTGTTTTTT CASSLMGTHEKLFF
TRBJ2-3 TRBV12-3/TRBV12-4 few TRBD2 TGTGCCAGCAGTTTAGGTAGCGGGAGGGCAGATACGCAGTATTTT CASSLGSGRADTQYF
TRBJ2-7 TRBV27 many TRBD2 TGTGCCAGCAGTTCCTTAGCGGGAGCTATCCTTACGCAGCAGTACTTC CASSSLAGAILTQQYF
TRBJ2-7 TRBV10-3 - - TGTGCCATCACCAAGGGGTCACTAAGCTCCTACGAGCAGTACTTC CAITKGSLSSYEQYF
TRBJ2-3 TRBV4-1 many - TGCGCCAGCAGCCAACCTCCACAGGGAGATACGCAGTATTTT CASSQPPQGDTQYF
TRBJ1-4 TRBV7-2 many - TGTGCCAGCAGCCCCAGGCGTACAACTAATGAAAAACTGTTTTTT CASSPRRTTNEKLFF
TRBJ1-4 TRBV12-3/TRBV12-4 - - TGTGCCAGCAGTTTACGGCGCGGTTCTAATGAAAAACTGTTTTTT CASSLRRGSNEKLFF
TRBJ1-5 TRBV6-1 - - TGTGCCAGCAGTGTCCATACCGACAATCATCCCCAGCATTTT CASSVHTDNHPQHF
TRBJ2-2 TRBV5-5 few - TGTGCCAGCAGCCCGGCTGACAGGCCCACCGGGGAGCTGTTTTTT CASSPADRPTGELFF
TRBJ2-3 TRBV7-2 - TRBD1 TGTGCCAGCAGCCCTCTGTCCGGGACAGGACTCACAGATACGCAGTATTTT CASSPLSGTGLTDTQYF
TRBJ1-2 TRBV20-1 few - TGCAGTGCTAGGGGGCAGACAACTAACTATGGCTACACCTTC CSARGQTTNYGYTF